This paragraph covers one T cell receptor (beta chain) sequence. This sample stems from a study of shared clonotypes between healthy human individuals. Libraries were prepared by immunoSEQ multiplex PCR; TCRdb keeps only in-frame clonotypes and omits some of them. Among some 980,000 clones listed, approximately 76% were seen once. This CDR3 spans 16 amino acids. Germline-derived CDR1 and CDR2 are KGHSH and LQKENI. V shed 0 bases and J shed 8 bases, with 19 bases lying between them. The chain recombines TRBV18 with TRBJ1-2; weak D call: TRBD1 (6 bases). The clonotype comes from a young man in good health. Input material: memory CD4+ T cells sorted from blood. The subset was: CD45RA-negative fraction. The chain's CDR3 is CASSPPRTVPDKGYTF. The CDR3, as DNA: TGTGCCAGCTCACCACCGCGGACAGTACCTGACAAGGGCTACACCTTC.